This TCR beta chain was recovered during a study of radiotherapy plus CTLA-4 blockade in lung cancer. Study context: Objective responses were recorded in around a sixth of patients, with disease control recorded in about 33%. Whole-study findings and limits: Best predicting response, reportedly, were early blood T cell clone dynamics, with interferon-beta.

With 8 bases clipped from V and 5 bases from J, the junction kept 6 bases outside the gene matches. Germline values: CDR1 MNHNS, CDR2 SASEGT. The CDR3 consists of 13 residues. TCRdb keeps only in-frame clones here, not all; method: immunoSEQ multiplex PCR. In the table there are 75,000 to 100,000 clones, roughly 74% of which are singletons. Comment on this clone: Its antigen is still unknown.

Focal radiation and CTLA-4 blockade (ipilimumab) were tested in chemo-refractory metastatic non-small-cell lung cancer patients. This receptor was identified in a human donor with non-small cell lung cancer who had a partial response to radiotherapy plus ipilimumab. Some clones in this sample may be carry-over from other donors' samples. Sample: peripheral blood, taken from a patient treated with radiotherapy plus ipilimumab. V gene TRBV6-1 combines with J gene TRBJ2-7, with 10 bases identical to TRBD2. CDR3 in amino acids: CASRSSGSNEQYF. The CDR3 DNA is TGTGCCAGCCGGTCTAGCGGGAGTAACGAGCAGTACTTC.